This T cell receptor (beta chain) emerged from a study of T-cell reconstitution after alpha-beta-depleted transplantation in children. Findings and limits, study-wide: Some patients' high day-60 TCRbeta diversity was attributed to recipient cells surviving conditioning. The origin of alpha-beta T cells about two months after transplant was reportedly several hundred expanded graft clones. Most T-cell counts and diversity one year after the transplant came from T cells that were newly produced.

The TCRbeta library incorporated unique molecular identifiers. TCRdb fed the PCR reads into MiXCR, producing one record per CDR3 protein. The sample includes about 98,000 distinct CDR3 sequences, around 22% of them seen just once. The CDR3 covers 15 residues. With 3 bases removed from V and 3 bases from J, the gap between germline ends came to 12 bases. The germline gives CDR1 MDHEN, CDR2 SYDVKM. Turning to this clonotype: Its antigen is not identified.

Sequencing used PBMCs, obtained before TCRalphabeta/CD19-depleted stem cell transplant. The chain joins TRBV28 to TRBJ2-1; TRBD2 might be the D (6 bases). The TCR comes from a boy aged 2 to 10 with acute lymphoblastic leukemia, due to receive a stem cell transplant. The CDR3 bases are TGTGCCAGCAGTTTCCGAGGAGGGAACTACAATGAGCAGTTCTTC. The encoded protein is CASSFRGGNYNEQFF. Full variable domain (rest looked up from reference TRBV28 and TRBJ2-1): DVKVTQSSRYLVKRTGEKVFLECVQDMDHENMFWYRQDPGLGLRLIYFSYDVKMKEKGDIPEGYSVSREKKERFSLILESASTNQTSMYLCASSFRGGNYNEQFFGPGTRLTVL.